Listed below are T cell receptor beta chains from one sample, sequenced in a study of cytomegalovirus exposure and HLA in healthy donors. Sequencing was performed with immunoSEQ multiplex PCR; in TCRdb, only in-frame clones are kept and a portion is missing. This table has 110,000 to 150,000 clones, around four fifths appearing once. The sequencing input was PBMCs. These receptors came from a male donor in good health and CMV-seronegative. Each CDR3 is given with its conserved first and last residue. A D gene is named only where the DNA matches it firmly. Clone size is stated in some rows and not others, as once, few, many or a class when expanded.

J,D,V,size,CDR3,DNA
TRBJ2-1,TRBD2,TRBV27,once,CASSATGTSGSFNEQFF,TGTGCCAGCAGTGCGACCGGGACTAGCGGGAGTTTTAATGAGCAGTTCTTC
TRBJ2-3,NA,TRBV11-3,NA,CASSSQGTDTQYF,TGTGCCAGCAGCTCGCAGGGAACAGATACGCAGTATTTT
TRBJ1-6,NA,TRBV25-1,once,CASSESSGRGSYNSPLHF,TGTGCCAGCAGTGAATCGTCCGGCAGGGGATCTTATAATTCACCCCTCCACTTT
TRBJ2-7,NA,TRBV29-1,NA,CSVEDYDSSSYEQYF,TGCAGCGTTGAAGACTATGACAGTAGCTCCTACGAGCAGTACTTC
TRBJ1-3,TRBD1,TRBV19,NA,CASQAGQVSESSRNTIYF,TGTGCCAGTCAGGCGGGACAGGTATCGGAAAGCTCTAGAAACACCATATATTTT
TRBJ1-1,TRBD1,TRBV19,NA,CASTRDRGTEAFF,TGTGCCAGTACGCGGGACAGGGGCACTGAAGCTTTCTTT
TRBJ2-3,TRBD2,TRBV7-2,once,CASSSSSGLAGVHF,TGTGCCAGCAGCTCTTCTTCTGGACTAGCGGGGGTTCATTTT
TRBJ1-2,NA,TRBV5-1,NA,CASSFSGRSYTF,TGCGCCAGCAGCTTTTCAGGGAGGAGCTACACCTTC
TRBJ1-2,NA,TRBV25-1,NA,CASSENRQIYGYTF,TGTGCCAGCAGTGAAAACCGACAGATCTATGGCTACACCTTC
TRBJ1-2,TRBD1,TRBV6-5,NA,CASSRTGTSLYGYTF,TGTGCCAGCAGTCGGACAGGGACAAGCCTCTATGGCTACACCTTC
TRBJ2-7,TRBD1,TRBV15,few,CATSTGGTSYEQYF,TGTGCCACCAGCACAGGGGGCACGTCCTACGAGCAGTACTTC
TRBJ1-1,TRBD1,TRBV13,NA,CASRRTGRNTEAFF,TGTGCCAGCAGACGGACAGGGAGGAACACTGAAGCTTTCTTT
TRBJ2-3,TRBD2,TRBV11-3,once,CASSSPKAGGKDTQYF,TGTGCCAGCAGCTCCCCCAAAGCGGGAGGGAAAGATACGCAGTATTTT
TRBJ2-1,TRBD2,TRBV11-2,NA,CASSAGLAGAREQFF,TGTGCCAGCAGCGCCGGACTAGCGGGGGCCCGGGAGCAGTTCTTC
TRBJ2-2,NA,TRBV6-1,few,CASSEALLFQSRAGELFF,TGTGCCAGCAGTGAAGCGCTTCTATTTCAGTCTCGGGCCGGGGAGCTGTTTTTT
TRBJ1-6,TRBD1,TRBV19,NA,CATKDRVDSPLHF,TGTGCCACCAAGGACAGGGTAGATTCACCCCTCCACTTT
TRBJ1-2,NA,TRBV7-9,NA,CASSLAGAANYGYTF,TGTGCCAGCAGCTTAGCAGGGGCAGCTAACTATGGCTACACCTTC